The source of this T cell receptor (beta chain) is a study of T cells in Graves' hyperthyroidism and ophthalmopathy. In the study overall: Sampling of peripheral blood happened at initial diagnosis, prior to any treatment.

This clonotype was counted at least ten times. The TCR beta CDR3 regions underwent amplification using RNA transcripts as the source. The HTBI primer set was used in a first-round RT-PCR of the TCR CDR3. MiXCR, applied by TCRdb to the multiplex PCR reads, yields one record per CDR3 protein. Of approximately 530,000 distinct CDR3 sequences listed, approximately 20% are singletons. Exclusion followed for patients with uncontrolled infection, other autoimmune disease, pregnancy or lactation. Diagnoses rested on clinical symptoms, serum thyroxine and TRAb, thyroid ultrasound and orbital computed tomography. Per the germline V gene, CDR1 is SGHAT and CDR2 is FQNNGV. Germline trimming cut 2 bases from V and 0 bases from J; bases unmatched to any gene: 13. The CDR3 covers 19 residues.

Specimen: blood. The sequence was obtained from a man aged 40-55 years with Graves' ophthalmopathy. The genes are TRBV11-2 and TRBJ2-5; 9 nucleotides line up with TRBD2. The CDR3 spells CASSLSFGGGAVDQETQYF. Here the CDR3 DNA reads TGTGCCAGCAGCTTAAGTTTCGGCGGGGGGGCCGTCGACCAAGAGACCCAGTACTTC.